The 21 T cell receptor beta chains below all came from one sample that was sequenced in a study of T-cell reconstitution after alpha-beta-depleted transplantation in children. Unique molecular identifiers were incorporated when the TCRbeta library was constructed. MiXCR was run by TCRdb on the PCR reads, yielding one entry per CDR3 protein. The data contain hundreds of thousands of distinct CDR3 sequences, about 14% of them singletons. This sample comprised PBMCs, obtained from the stem cell graft. The source is a human donor who donated a stem cell graft to a child with Fanconi anemia.

In this sample, this clonotype turned up many times. J is TRBJ1-2 and V is TRBV20-1; TRBD1 matches 8 bases. CDR3 length: 14 amino acids. After removal of 7 bases from V and 4 bases from J, the junction contained 11 bases not matched to a gene. CDR1 is DFQATT and CDR2 is SNEGSKA in the germline V gene (reference sequence). CDR3 bases: TGCAGTGGATTACAAACTACAGGGGGCTATGGCTACACCTTC. Translated: CSGLQTTGGYGYTF.

This clonotype has at least ten counts. This rearrangement joins TRBV2 to TRBJ2-1; 7 bases fit TRBD2. V was pared by 7 bases and J by 3 bases, with 9 bases of the junction left unmatched. Germline CDR1 SNHLY, CDR2 FYNNEI. The CDR3 is made up of 15 amino acids. CDR3 DNA: TGTGCCAGCATTCCCTCCGGGACTAACTACAATGAGCAGTTCTTC. Translated: CASIPSGTNYNEQFF.

The gene calls are TRBV6-5 and TRBJ1-6; 8 bases map to TRBD1. J lost 9 bases, V lost 0 bases, and 10 bases had no gene match. Germline CDR1 MNHEY, CDR2 SVGAGI. This CDR3 is built from 17 residues. The CDR3 spells CASSYSSGTGLTSPLHF. The CDR3 bases are TGTGCCAGCAGTTACTCCTCCGGGACAGGATTGACTTCACCCCTCCACTTT.

This chain uses TRBV6-2 or TRBV6-3 with TRBJ2-5; D remains ambiguous. From germline, CDR1 is MNHEY and CDR2 SVGEGT. V lost 0 bases, J lost 2 bases, and 22 bases lay in between. The CDR3 runs to 19 residues. The DNA of the CDR3 is TGTGCCAGCAGTTACTCGACCGGCTCAGATTCGATGGTACAAGAGACCCAGTACTTC. Its translation is CASSYSTGSDSMVQETQYF.

In this sample, this clonotype turned up a few times. The chain uses TRBV10-3 and TRBJ1-2; D is uncertain. Germline V CDR1 and CDR2: ENHRY, SYGVKD. V was cut by 3 bases and J by 6 bases, with 11 bases left in between. CDR3 length: 13 amino acids. CDR3 in DNA: TGTGCCATCAGTGAAGGCCCCCCGGATGGCTACACCTTC. This encodes CAISEGPPDGYTF.

The chain is built from TRBV18 and TRBJ2-7, with D unclear. CDR3 length equals 14 residues. Trimming cost V 1 base and J 1 base, with 8 bases left between them. Germline-derived CDR1 and CDR2 are KGHSH and LQKENI. This chain's CDR3 is CASSPRPDSYEQYF. CDR3 DNA sequence: TGTGCCAGCTCACCACGACCGGATTCCTACGAGCAGTACTTC.

This clonotype was observed at least ten times. The V gene is TRBV6-6, the J gene TRBJ2-3; D is possibly TRBD2 (6 bases). The CDR3 covers 11 residues. Germline CDR1 and CDR2: MNHNY and SVGAGI (reference sequence). The germline V and J ends were trimmed by 9 bases and 8 bases, with 12 bases remaining between them. CDR3 DNA: TGTGCCAGTTCCGGAGGGAGTACGCAGTATTTT. This translates into CASSGGSTQYF.

There are many counts of this clonotype. The genes are TRBV24-1 and TRBJ1-1; D is uncertain. Germline values: CDR1 KGHDR, CDR2 SFDVKD. Trimming removed 3 bases at V and 4 bases at J, with 5 bases between. CDR3 length equals 12 residues. CDR3 sequence reads: CATSDRITEAFF. The CDR3, as DNA: TGTGCCACCAGTGATCGGATCACTGAAGCTTTCTTT.

The V call is TRBV29-1, the J call TRBJ2-7, with D perhaps matching TRBD1 (5 bases). Looked up from germline, CDR1 is SQVTM and CDR2 is ANQGSEA. V lost 4 bases, J lost 3 bases, and 19 bases lay in between. The CDR3 extends over 15 amino acids. As DNA, the CDR3 is TGCAGCGTTGCCTCGGGTGGCAGGGTGGGCTACGAGCAGTACTTC. As protein: CSVASGGRVGYEQYF.

This clonotype was found many times. V is TRBV11-2 and J is TRBJ2-3; 8 bases are a match to TRBD1. J was trimmed by 6 bases and V by 8 bases; bases with no gene match: 13. Germline V gene lookup returns CDR1 SGHAT and CDR2 FQNNGV. The CDR3 contains 15 residues. The CDR3: CASGSGRGRFDTQYF. DNA of the CDR3: TGTGCCAGCGGTTCGGGCAGGGGGCGTTTTGATACGCAGTATTTT.

This chain connects TRBV20-1 to TRBJ2-5, with TRBD2 matching over 12 bases. After removal of 1 base from V and 5 bases from J, the junction contained 5 bases not matched to a gene. The CDR3 runs 15 residues. CDR1 is DFQATT, CDR2 SNEGSKA, per germline (reference sequence). Here the CDR3 reads CSARGLAGVVETQYF. The CDR3 DNA reads TGCAGTGCTAGAGGACTAGCGGGGGTGGTGGAGACCCAGTACTTC.

Only a few counts were recorded for this clonotype. The chain has TRBV7-6 and TRBJ1-4; TRBD1 agrees at 7 bases. V lost 0 bases and J lost 7; bases outside the gene matches: 8. Looked up from germline, CDR1 is SGHVS and CDR2 is FNYEAQ. The CDR3 loop spans 16 amino acids. In nucleotides, the CDR3 is TGTGCCAGCAGCTTAGCCCCTCAGGGGGGACTTGAAAAACTGTTTTTT. This sequence encodes CASSLAPQGGLEKLFF. The complete variable domain, with remaining parts taken from reference TRBV7-6 and TRBJ1-4, reads GAGVSQSPRYKVTKRGQDVALRCDPISGHVSLYWYRQALGQGPEFLTYFNYEAQQDKSGLPNDRFSAERPEGSISTLTIQRTEQRDSAMYRCASSLAPQGGLEKLFFGSGTQLSVL.

This clonotype was seen a few times. In DNA form, the CDR3 reads TGTGCCAGCACCACTACCCCAGGGCCTCGTCGGAGCGAGCAGTACTTC. As protein: CASTTTPGPRRSEQYF. J is TRBJ2-7 and V is TRBV11-3; a possible D gene is TRBD1 (5 bases). The CDR3 consists of 16 residues. CDR1 and CDR2 from the germline V gene are SGHNT and YENEEA. V was clipped by 7 bases and J by 6 bases, with 25 bases between them.

The chain is built from TRBV5-1 and TRBJ2-7; 9 positions agree with TRBD1. CDR1 is SGHRS, CDR2 YFSETQ, per germline. This CDR3 spans 19 amino acids. Losses at the gene ends were 0 bases for V and 3 bases for J; bases not matched to a gene: 16. CDR3: CASSLVLGTGPKMVYEQYF. Written as DNA, the CDR3 is TGCGCCAGCAGCTTGGTCCTAGGGACAGGGCCCAAGATGGTCTACGAGCAGTACTTC.

This clonotype was detected many times. This chain links TRBV9 with TRBJ1-1; D is unclear. The CDR3 is 13 amino acids. Looked up from germline, CDR1 is SGDLS and CDR2 is YYNGEE. Trimming cost V 4 bases and J 0 bases, with 7 bases left between them. The CDR3 DNA reads as TGTGCCAGCAGCAATCAGATGAACACTGAAGCTTTCTTT. Amino acids: CASSNQMNTEAFF.

This sequence joins TRBV18 and TRBJ1-3; 7 bases are shared with TRBD1. V dropped 5 bases and J dropped 0; count of bases not matched to a gene: 7. The CDR3 spans 16 residues. The germline CDR1 and CDR2 sequences are KGHSH and LQKENI. The CDR3 coding sequence is TGTGCCAGCTCAGGACAGGCGGTGATCTCTGGAAACACCATATATTTT. Its translation is CASSGQAVISGNTIYF.

Many counts were recorded for this clonotype. V is TRBV29-1 and J is TRBJ2-6; D is undetermined. Germline V gene sequence: CDR1 SQVTM, CDR2 ANQGSEA. The CDR3 is 13 amino acids. Trimming removed 4 bases at V and 0 bases at J, with 4 bases between. This CDR3 is CSVADSGANVLTF. The CDR3 DNA reads as TGCAGCGTTGCTGACTCTGGGGCCAACGTCCTGACTTTC.

This clonotype has only one observation. This chain joins TRBV10-2 and TRBJ2-7, with 9 bases that match TRBD1. Germline assignment: CDR1 WSHSY and CDR2 SAAADI. This CDR3 is 13 amino acids long. After removal of 8 bases from V and 1 base from J, the junction contained 3 bases not matched to a gene. The CDR3: CASGTGFSYEQYF. The CDR3, as DNA: TGCGCCAGCGGGACAGGGTTTTCCTACGAGCAGTACTTC.

Only a few counts were recorded for this clonotype. The J gene is TRBJ2-7, the V gene TRBV7-2, with 10 bases that match TRBD1. Germline lookup yields CDR1 SGHTA and CDR2 FQGNSA. Trimming at V came to 1 base and at J to 3 bases, leaving 9 bases not matched to a gene. The CDR3 length is 17 residues. CDR3 coding DNA: TGTGCCAGCAGCTTAGTTGCGGGACAGGGGACTTTCTACGAGCAGTACTTC. It translates to CASSLVAGQGTFYEQYF.

The rearrangement links TRBV20-1 to TRBJ2-1, with a tentative D call TRBD1 (5 bases). With 5 bases removed from V and 10 bases from J, the gap between germline ends came to 21 bases. CDR1 and CDR2 from the germline V gene are DFQATT and SNEGSKA (reference sequence). This CDR3 has 14 residues. Here the CDR3 reads CSASPDTSKREQFF. The CDR3 nucleotides read TGCAGTGCTTCCCCGGACACTTCCAAACGGGAGCAGTTCTTC.

The table lists this clonotype with many counts. This chain uses TRBV20-1 with TRBJ1-2; 10 bases line up with TRBD1. After removal of 3 bases from V and 4 bases from J, the junction contained 14 bases not matched to a gene. This CDR3 is built from 17 residues. Germline assignment: CDR1 DFQATT and CDR2 SNEGSKA (reference sequence). The CDR3: CSASLLGQGQWSYGYTF. The CDR3, as DNA: TGCAGTGCTAGTTTATTGGGACAGGGGCAATGGAGCTATGGCTACACCTTC.